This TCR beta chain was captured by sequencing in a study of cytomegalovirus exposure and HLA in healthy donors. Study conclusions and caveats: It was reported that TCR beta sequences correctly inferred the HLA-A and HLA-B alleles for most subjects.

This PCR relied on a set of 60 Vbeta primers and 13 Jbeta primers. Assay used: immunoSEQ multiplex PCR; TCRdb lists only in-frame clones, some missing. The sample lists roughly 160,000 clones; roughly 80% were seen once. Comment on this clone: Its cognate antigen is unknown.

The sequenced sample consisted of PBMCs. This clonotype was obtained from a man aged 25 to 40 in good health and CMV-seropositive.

CDR3 residues: CATGQDGSIDEQYF. CDR3 coding DNA: TGTGCCACCGGACAGGACGGGTCCATCGACGAGCAGTACTTC. The V gene is TRBV6-1, the J gene TRBJ2-7, with TRBD1 identical over 7 bases. The CDR3 is made up of 14 amino acids. Trimming cost V 10 bases and J 5 bases; bases outside gene matches: 14. Per germline, CDR1 MNHNS and CDR2 SASEGT.